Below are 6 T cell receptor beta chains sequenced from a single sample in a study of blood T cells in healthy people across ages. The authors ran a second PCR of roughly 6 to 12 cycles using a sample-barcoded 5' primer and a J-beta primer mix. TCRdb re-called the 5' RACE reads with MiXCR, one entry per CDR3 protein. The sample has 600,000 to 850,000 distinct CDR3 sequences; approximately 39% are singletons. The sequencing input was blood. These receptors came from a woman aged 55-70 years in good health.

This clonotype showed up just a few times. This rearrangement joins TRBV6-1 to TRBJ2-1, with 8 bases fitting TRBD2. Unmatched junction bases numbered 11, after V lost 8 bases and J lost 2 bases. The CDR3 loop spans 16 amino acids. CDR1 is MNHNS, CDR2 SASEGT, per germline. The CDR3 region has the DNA TGTGCCAGCCCCCGGGAGGGCGATAGCACCTACAATGAGCAGTTCTTC. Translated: CASPREGDSTYNEQFF.

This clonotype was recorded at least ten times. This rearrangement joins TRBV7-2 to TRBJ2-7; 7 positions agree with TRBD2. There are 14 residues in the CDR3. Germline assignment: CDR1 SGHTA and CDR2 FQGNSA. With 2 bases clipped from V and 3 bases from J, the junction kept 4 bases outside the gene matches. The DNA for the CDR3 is TGTGCCAGCAGCTTACTGCGGGGGAACTACGAGCAGTACTTC. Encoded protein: CASSLLRGNYEQYF.

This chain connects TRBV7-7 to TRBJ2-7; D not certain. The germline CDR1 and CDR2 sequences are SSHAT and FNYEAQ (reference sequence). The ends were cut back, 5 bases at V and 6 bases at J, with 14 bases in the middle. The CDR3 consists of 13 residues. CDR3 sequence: CASSEHYPCEQYF. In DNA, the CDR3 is TGTGCCAGCAGCGAACACTATCCCTGCGAGCAGTACTTC.

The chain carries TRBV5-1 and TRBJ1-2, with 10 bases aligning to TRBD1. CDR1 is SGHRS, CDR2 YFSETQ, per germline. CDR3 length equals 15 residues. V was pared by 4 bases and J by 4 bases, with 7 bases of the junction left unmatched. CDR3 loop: CASSQGQGEGYGYTF. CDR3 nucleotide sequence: TGCGCCAGCAGCCAAGGACAGGGGGAGGGCTATGGCTACACCTTC.

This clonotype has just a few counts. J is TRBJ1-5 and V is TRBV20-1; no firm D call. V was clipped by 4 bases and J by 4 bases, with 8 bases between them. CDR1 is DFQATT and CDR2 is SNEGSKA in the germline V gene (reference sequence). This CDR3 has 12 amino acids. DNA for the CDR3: TGCAGTGCTAAAGGACCGAATCAGCCCCAGCATTTT. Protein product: CSAKGPNQPQHF.

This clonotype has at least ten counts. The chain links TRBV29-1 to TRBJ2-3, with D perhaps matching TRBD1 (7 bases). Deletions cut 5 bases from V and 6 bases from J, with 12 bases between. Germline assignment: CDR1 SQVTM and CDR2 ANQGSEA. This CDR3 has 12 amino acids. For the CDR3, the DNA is TGCAGCGTTCTAGGAGGGGGCGATACGCAGTATTTT. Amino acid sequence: CSVLGGGDTQYF.